These 20 T cell receptor beta chains were all obtained from the same sample, sequenced in a study of T cells in Graves' hyperthyroidism and ophthalmopathy. Researchers amplified the TCR beta CDR3 regions from RNA transcripts. The HTBI primer set drove a first-round RT-PCR of the TCR CDR3. TCRdb analysed the multiplex PCR reads with MiXCR anew, one entry per CDR3 protein. The sample records hundreds of thousands of distinct CDR3 sequences, roughly 40% being singletons. Specimen: blood. These receptors originate from a man aged 18 to 30 with Graves' hyperthyroidism.

This clonotype was counted at least ten times. CDR3 in DNA: TGCAGCGTTGTAACTAGCCCCGATGAGACCCAGTACTTC. Residues: CSVVTSPDETQYF. The chain combines TRBV29-1 with TRBJ2-5, with a tentative D call TRBD2 (6 bases). The CDR3 covers 13 residues. V was clipped by 4 bases and J by 5 bases, with 14 bases between them. CDR1 and CDR2 from the germline V gene are SQVTM and ANQGSEA.

This clonotype was recorded a few times. This chain links TRBV20-1 with TRBJ1-2; D not certain. This CDR3 region has 13 residues. Trimming took 3 bases from V and 1 from J, leaving 9 bases between them. Per the germline V gene, CDR1 is DFQATT and CDR2 is SNEGSKA (reference sequence). CDR3 nucleotides: TGCAGTGCTAGTGACCCCATTAACTATGGCTACACCTTC. Amino acid sequence: CSASDPINYGYTF.

This clonotype was picked up many times. The chain is built from TRBV20-1 and TRBJ2-2, with D hard to call. CDR3 size: 15 residues. V lost 4 bases to trimming and J lost 0 bases, with 12 bases between them. The germline gives CDR1 DFQATT, CDR2 SNEGSKA (reference sequence). CDR3 coding DNA: TGCAGTGCTACACGGCGACTTACGAACACCGGGGAGCTGTTTTTT. It yields the protein CSATRRLTNTGELFF.

V usage is TRBV4-1 and J usage is TRBJ1-6; the D gene is possibly TRBD1 (6 bases). The CDR3 sequence is 16 residues long. The germline V gene encodes CDR1 MGHRA and CDR2 YSYEKL. The germline V and J ends were trimmed by 4 bases and 6 bases, with 16 bases remaining between them. Here the CDR3 reads CASSPKLQGLNSPLHF. CDR3 in DNA: TGCGCCAGCAGCCCGAAACTACAGGGACTTAATTCACCCCTCCACTTT.

The V gene is TRBV7-9, the J gene TRBJ2-3; no definite D call. There are 13 residues in the CDR3. Trimming shortened V by 2 bases and J by 3 bases, and 6 bases separated the two germline ends. The germline V gene has CDR1 SEHNR and CDR2 FQNEAQ (reference sequence). The CDR3 region is CASSLLVTDTQYF. CDR3 DNA sequence: TGTGCCAGCAGCTTACTTGTGACAGATACGCAGTATTTT. Drawing the rest from reference TRBV7-9 and TRBJ2-3, the complete variable domain is DTGVSQNPRHKITKRGQNVTFRCDPISEHNRLYWYRQTLGQGPEFLTYFQNEAQLEKSRLLSDRFSAERPKGSFSTLEIQRTEQGDSAMYLCASSLLVTDTQYFGPGTRLTVL.

The J gene is TRBJ1-5, the V gene TRBV7-3; D not resolved. Germline-derived CDR1 and CDR2 are SGHTA and FQGTGA. The germline V and J ends were trimmed by 1 base and 2 bases, with 6 bases remaining between them. The CDR3 has 14 residues. DNA of the CDR3: TGTGCCAGCAGCTTAAATAGTGGCAATCAGCCCCAGCATTTT. Translated, it gives CASSLNSGNQPQHF.

The gene calls are TRBV2 and TRBJ1-5, with D perhaps matching TRBD1 (5 bases). The CDR3 has 15 residues. Germline lookup yields CDR1 SNHLY and CDR2 FYNNEI. Trimming left V 7 bases short and J 10 bases short, with 23 bases between. The CDR3 coding sequence is TGTGCCAGCACCTCCGGGACCGGGCGTAAAACACCCCAGCATTTT. It translates to CASTSGTGRKTPQHF.

This clonotype has only a few counts. The CDR3 bases are TGCGCCAGCAGCTGGGGACCGACCCTGGGCCACGAGCAGTACTTC. This gives the protein CASSWGPTLGHEQYF. This chain joins TRBV5-1 and TRBJ2-7; the D call may be TRBD1 or TRBD2 (5 bases each). The germline gives CDR1 SGHRS, CDR2 YFSETQ. The CDR3 has 15 residues. V was clipped by 3 bases and J by 5 bases, with 18 bases between them.

The CDR3 is CASSLLFLPAYEQYF. DNA for the CDR3: TGTGCCAGCAGCCTCCTCTTCTTACCGGCCTACGAGCAGTACTTC. The J gene is TRBJ2-7, the V gene TRBV7-8, with D uncertain. V lost 5 bases, J lost 2 bases, and 16 bases lay in between. From germline, CDR1 is SGHVS and CDR2 FQNEAQ. The CDR3 length is 15 residues.

The V call is TRBV19, the J call TRBJ2-6; D might be TRBD1 (6 bases). Trimming left V 5 bases short and J 2 bases short, with 13 bases between. Germline V gives CDR1 LNHDA, CDR2 SQIVND (reference sequence). The CDR3 contains 16 residues. CDR3 region: CASSPSGDPGANVLTF. The DNA for the CDR3 is TGTGCCAGTAGTCCCTCAGGGGATCCTGGGGCCAACGTCCTGACTTTC.

This clonotype was detected many times. The CDR3 DNA is TGCAGCGTTGAACAACAGGCCAACACTGAAGCTTTCTTT. Residues: CSVEQQANTEAFF. This chain links TRBV29-1 with TRBJ1-1, with D possibly matching TRBD1 (5 bases). The germline gives CDR1 SQVTM, CDR2 ANQGSEA. The CDR3 is 13 amino acids. Trimming left V 2 bases short and J 2 bases short, with 9 bases between.

This clonotype was recorded a few times. The rearrangement links TRBV20-1 to TRBJ1-4; a possible D gene is TRBD1 (6 bases). There are 14 residues in the CDR3. The V gene lost 8 bases and the J gene lost 0 bases, with 13 bases spanning the gap. Germline loops: CDR1 DFQATT, CDR2 SNEGSKA (reference sequence). The CDR3 DNA reads as TGCAGTTCCCTAGGGACAACAACTAATGAAAAACTGTTTTTT. It specifies CSSLGTTTNEKLFF.

Comments on this clonotype: The conserved closing phenylalanine or tryptophan is absent in this CDR3, likely reflecting a read error. No DNA is shown, since the ends of the CDR3 on it are uncertain; the CDR3 is the one TCRdb lists. The chain has TRBV29-1 and TRBJ1-1; TRBD1, as called in the table, went unchecked against the DNA. The CDR3 spans 8 residues, counting both ends. Germline loops: CDR1 SQVTM, CDR2 ANQGSEA. The CDR3 sequence is CSVRTGEL.

This clonotype has a handful of counts. A much larger clone differs from this one at a single base, so this may be a read error. No conserved phenylalanine or tryptophan ends this CDR3, so it is likely a read error. The CDR3 region has the DNA TGCAGCGTTGAAGTCGACAGCTACGAGCAGTACCTC. It encodes CSVEVDSYEQYL. V gene TRBV29-1 combines with J gene TRBJ2-7; D possibly corresponds to TRBD1 (5 bases). V was shortened by 1 base and J by 3 bases, with 7 bases between the two germline ends. Germline V lookup: CDR1 SQVTM, CDR2 ANQGSEA. The CDR3 contains 12 residues.

This clonotype was seen many times. This chain uses TRBV10-3 with TRBJ2-5; weak D call: TRBD2 (6 bases). The CDR3 consists of 15 residues. Germline V CDR1 and CDR2: ENHRY, SYGVKD. Trimming removed 2 bases at V and 9 bases at J, with 19 bases between. This CDR3 is CAISERDSLKLAQYF. In nucleotides, the CDR3 is TGTGCCATCAGTGAGAGGGACTCCCTAAAGCTGGCCCAGTACTTC.

On this clonotype itself: A much larger clone sits a single nucleotide away, making a read error possible. The rearrangement joins TRBV7-2 to TRBJ1-1; weak D call: TRBD1 (5 bases). This CDR3 is 14 amino acids long. Per germline, CDR1 SGHTA and CDR2 FQGNSA. CDR3 sequence: CANSLRQTLWGAFF. The DNA of the CDR3 is TGTGCCAACAGCTTAAGACAGACCCTGTGGGGAGCTTTCTTT. Variable domain in full (rest from reference TRBV7-2 and TRBJ1-1): GAGVSQSPSNKVTEKGKDVELRCDPISGHTALYWYRQSLGQGLEFLIYFQGNSAPDKSGLPSDRFSAERTGGSVSTLTIQRTQQEDSAVYLCANSLRQTLWGAFFGQGTRLTVV.

This clonotype occurred many times. The DNA of the CDR3 is TGTGCCAGTATGGGGGCGCCGCACTATGGCTACACCTTC. Its protein product is CASMGAPHYGYTF. The rearrangement joins TRBV19 to TRBJ1-2; TRBD1 might be the D (6 bases). This CDR3 is 13 amino acids long. The V gene lost 7 bases and the J gene lost 3 bases, with 12 bases spanning the gap. CDR1 is LNHDA and CDR2 is SQIVND in the germline V gene (reference sequence). Combining the CDR3 with reference TRBV19 and TRBJ1-2 gives the whole variable domain DGGITQSPKYLFRKEGQNVTLSCEQNLNHDAMYWYRQDPGQGLRLIYYSQIVNDFQKGDIAEGYSVSREKKESFPLTVTSAQKNPTAFYLCASMGAPHYGYTFGSGTRLTVV.

As concerns this clonotype: A much larger clonotype is one base distant, so this may be a read error. This rearrangement joins TRBV12-3 or TRBV12-4 to TRBJ1-2; D gene unclear. The CDR3 extends over 13 amino acids. Trimming cost V 5 bases and J 4 bases, with 11 bases left between them. CDR3 region: CASSTNRGYGYTF. CDR3 DNA sequence: TGTGCCAGCAGTACAAACCGGGGCTATGGCTACACCTTC.

The chain couples TRBV4-1 to TRBJ2-7; possible D gene TRBD2, 6 bases. Between the trimmed V and J ends, which lost 0 bases and 3 bases, there was a span of 12 bases. The CDR3 is made up of 15 amino acids. Germline lookup yields CDR1 MGHRA and CDR2 YSYEKL. CDR3 DNA: TGCGCCAGCAGCCAAGAGCTTGCTAGCGTCTACGAGCAGTACTTC. Its protein product is CASSQELASVYEQYF.

About this clonotype: The junction does not match germline at one end; this may be a read error. J is TRBJ2-7 and V is TRBV6-5; weak D call: TRBD2 (5 bases). Germline V gene data show CDR1 as MNHEY and CDR2 as SVGAGI. There are 12 residues in the CDR3. The CDR3 protein is CASNYGIYEQYF. CDR3 bases: TGTGCCAGCAATTACGGGATCTACGAGCAGTACTTC.